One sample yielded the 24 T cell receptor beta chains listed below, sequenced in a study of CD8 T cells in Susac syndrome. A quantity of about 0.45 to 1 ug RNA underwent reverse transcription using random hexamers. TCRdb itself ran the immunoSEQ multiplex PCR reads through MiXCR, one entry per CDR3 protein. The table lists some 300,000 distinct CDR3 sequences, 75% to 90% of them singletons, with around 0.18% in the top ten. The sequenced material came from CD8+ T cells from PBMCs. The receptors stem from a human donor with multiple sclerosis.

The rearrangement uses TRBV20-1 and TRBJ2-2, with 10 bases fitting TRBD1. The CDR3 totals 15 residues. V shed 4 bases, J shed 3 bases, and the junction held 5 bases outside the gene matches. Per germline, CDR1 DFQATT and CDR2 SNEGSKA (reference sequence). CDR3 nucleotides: TGCAGTGCTAAGACAGGGGGCCGGGACACCGGGGAGCTGTTTTTT. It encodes CSAKTGGRDTGELFF.

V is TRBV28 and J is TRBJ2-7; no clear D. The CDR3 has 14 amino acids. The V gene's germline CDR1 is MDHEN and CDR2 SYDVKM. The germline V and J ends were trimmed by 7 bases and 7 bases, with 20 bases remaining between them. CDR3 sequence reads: CASTSPDGTLEQYF. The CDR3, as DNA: TGTGCCAGCACTTCGCCGGACGGAACCCTGGAGCAGTACTTC. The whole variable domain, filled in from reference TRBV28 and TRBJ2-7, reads DVKVTQSSRYLVKRTGEKVFLECVQDMDHENMFWYRQDPGLGLRLIYFSYDVKMKEKGDIPEGYSVSREKKERFSLILESASTNQTSMYLCASTSPDGTLEQYFGPGTRLTVT.

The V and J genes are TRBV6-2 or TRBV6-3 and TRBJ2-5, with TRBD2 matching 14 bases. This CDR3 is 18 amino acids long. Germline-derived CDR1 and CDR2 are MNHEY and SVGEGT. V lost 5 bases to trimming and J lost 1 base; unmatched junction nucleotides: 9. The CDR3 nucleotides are TGTGCCAGCAGTAACGGACTAGCGGGAGGCGGTTTCCAAGAGACCCAGTACTTC. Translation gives CASSNGLAGGGFQETQYF.

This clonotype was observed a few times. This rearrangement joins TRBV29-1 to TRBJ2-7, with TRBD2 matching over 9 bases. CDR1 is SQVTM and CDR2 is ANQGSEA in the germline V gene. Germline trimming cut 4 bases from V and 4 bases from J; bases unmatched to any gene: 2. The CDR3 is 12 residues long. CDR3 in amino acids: CSVAAGGYEQYF. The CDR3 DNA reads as TGCAGCGTTGCTGCGGGAGGGTACGAGCAGTACTTC.

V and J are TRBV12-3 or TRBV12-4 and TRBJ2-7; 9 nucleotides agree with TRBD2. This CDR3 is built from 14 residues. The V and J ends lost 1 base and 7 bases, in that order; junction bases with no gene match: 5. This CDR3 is CASSLDGSGGEQYF. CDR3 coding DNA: TGTGCCAGCAGTTTAGACGGTAGCGGGGGTGAGCAGTACTTC.

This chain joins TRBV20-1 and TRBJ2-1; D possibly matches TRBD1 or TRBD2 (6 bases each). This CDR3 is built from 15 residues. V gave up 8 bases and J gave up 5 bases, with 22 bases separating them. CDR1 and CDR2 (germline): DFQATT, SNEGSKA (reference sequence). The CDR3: CSRWGAIGLHNEQFF. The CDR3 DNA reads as TGCAGTCGGTGGGGGGCTATCGGGCTTCACAATGAGCAGTTCTTC.

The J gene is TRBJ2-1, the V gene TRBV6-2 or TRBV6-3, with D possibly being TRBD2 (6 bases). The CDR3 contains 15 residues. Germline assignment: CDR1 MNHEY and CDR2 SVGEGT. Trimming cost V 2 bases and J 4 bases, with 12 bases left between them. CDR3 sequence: CASSYPRRGYNEQFF. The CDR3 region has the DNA TGTGCCAGCAGTTACCCCAGGAGGGGATACAATGAGCAGTTCTTC.

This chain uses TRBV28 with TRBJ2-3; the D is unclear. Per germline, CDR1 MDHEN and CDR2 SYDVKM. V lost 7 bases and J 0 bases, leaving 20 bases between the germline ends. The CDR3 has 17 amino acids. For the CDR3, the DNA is TGTGCCAGCACCCAGCGATGGTCCCTCGCTAGCACAGATACGCAGTATTTT. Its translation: CASTQRWSLASTDTQYF. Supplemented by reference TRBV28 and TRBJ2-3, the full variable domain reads DVKVTQSSRYLVKRTGEKVFLECVQDMDHENMFWYRQDPGLGLRLIYFSYDVKMKEKGDIPEGYSVSREKKERFSLILESASTNQTSMYLCASTQRWSLASTDTQYFGPGTRLTVL.

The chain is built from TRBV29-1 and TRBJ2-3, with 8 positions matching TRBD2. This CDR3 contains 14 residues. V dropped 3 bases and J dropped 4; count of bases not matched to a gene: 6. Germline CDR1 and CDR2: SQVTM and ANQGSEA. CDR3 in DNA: TGCAGCGTTGAGATGCGGGGGGCATCAGATACGCAGTATTTT. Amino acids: CSVEMRGASDTQYF.

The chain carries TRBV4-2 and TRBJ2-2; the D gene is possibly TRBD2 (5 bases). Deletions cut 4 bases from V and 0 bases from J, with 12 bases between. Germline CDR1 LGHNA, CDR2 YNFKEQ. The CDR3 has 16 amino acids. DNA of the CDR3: TGTGCCAGCAGCCCTGTGGGAGTCGCGAACACCGGGGAGCTGTTTTTT. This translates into CASSPVGVANTGELFF.

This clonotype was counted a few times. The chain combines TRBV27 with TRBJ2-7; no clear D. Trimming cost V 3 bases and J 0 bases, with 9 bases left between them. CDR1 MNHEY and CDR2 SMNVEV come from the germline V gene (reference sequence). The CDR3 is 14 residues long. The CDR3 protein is CASSFGVSSYEQYF. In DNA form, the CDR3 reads TGTGCCAGCAGTTTTGGGGTTAGCTCCTACGAGCAGTACTTC.

The CDR3 region is CATSRADRGPYEQYF. DNA for the CDR3: TGTGCCACCAGCAGAGCGGACAGGGGGCCCTACGAGCAGTACTTC. The rearrangement uses TRBV15 and TRBJ2-7; 11 bases fit TRBD1. CDR1 LNHNV and CDR2 YYDKDF come from the germline V gene (reference sequence). The length of the CDR3 is 15 residues. V was clipped by 1 base and J by 2 bases; unmatched bases: 1.

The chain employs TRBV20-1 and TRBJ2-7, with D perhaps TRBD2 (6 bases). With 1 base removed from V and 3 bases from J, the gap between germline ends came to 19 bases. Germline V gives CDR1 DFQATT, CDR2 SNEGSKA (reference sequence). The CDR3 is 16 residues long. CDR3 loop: CSARGGALELHYEQYF. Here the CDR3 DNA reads TGCAGTGCTAGAGGCGGGGCCCTCGAACTTCACTACGAGCAGTACTTC.

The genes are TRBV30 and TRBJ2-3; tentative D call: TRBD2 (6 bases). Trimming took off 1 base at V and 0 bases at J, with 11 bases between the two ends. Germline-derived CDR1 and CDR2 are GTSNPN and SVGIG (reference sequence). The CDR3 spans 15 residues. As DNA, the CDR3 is TGTGCCTGGAGTGAGTGGCTAGCGAGCACAGATACGCAGTATTTT. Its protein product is CAWSEWLASTDTQYF.

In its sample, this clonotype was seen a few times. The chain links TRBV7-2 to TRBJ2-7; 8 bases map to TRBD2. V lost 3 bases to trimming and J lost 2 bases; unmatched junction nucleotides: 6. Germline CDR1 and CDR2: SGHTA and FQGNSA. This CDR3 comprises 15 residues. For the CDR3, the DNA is TGTGCCAGCAGCTTGGGGCTAGCGGGTACCTACGAGCAGTACTTC. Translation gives CASSLGLAGTYEQYF.

CDR3 amino acids: CASSEPHNEQFF. The CDR3 nucleotides are TGTGCCAGCAGCGAGCCTCACAATGAGCAGTTCTTC. V is TRBV6-2 or TRBV6-3 and J is TRBJ2-1; no firm D call. The ends were cut back, 6 bases at V and 5 bases at J, with 8 bases in the middle. The germline V gene has CDR1 MNHEY and CDR2 SVGEGT. The CDR3 runs 12 residues.

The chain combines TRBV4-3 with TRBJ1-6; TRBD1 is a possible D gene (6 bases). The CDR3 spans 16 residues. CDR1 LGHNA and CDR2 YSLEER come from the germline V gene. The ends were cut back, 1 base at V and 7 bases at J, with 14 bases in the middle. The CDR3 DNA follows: TGCGCCAGCAGCCAAGTTCTGCAGGGGATGAATTCACCCCTCCACTTT. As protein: CASSQVLQGMNSPLHF.

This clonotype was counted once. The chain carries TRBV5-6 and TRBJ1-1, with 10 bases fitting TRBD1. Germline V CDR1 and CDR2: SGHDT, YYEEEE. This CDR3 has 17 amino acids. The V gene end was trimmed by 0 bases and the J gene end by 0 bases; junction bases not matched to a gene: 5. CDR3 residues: CASSLDPGQGLNTEAFF. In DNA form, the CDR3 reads TGTGCCAGCAGCTTGGATCCGGGACAGGGGTTGAACACTGAAGCTTTCTTT.

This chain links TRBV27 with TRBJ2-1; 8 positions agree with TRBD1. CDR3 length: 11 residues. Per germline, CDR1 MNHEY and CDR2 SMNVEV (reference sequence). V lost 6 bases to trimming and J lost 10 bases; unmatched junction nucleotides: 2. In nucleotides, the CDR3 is TGTGCCAGCAGGCACAGGGGGGAGCAGTTCTTC. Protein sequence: CASRHRGEQFF.

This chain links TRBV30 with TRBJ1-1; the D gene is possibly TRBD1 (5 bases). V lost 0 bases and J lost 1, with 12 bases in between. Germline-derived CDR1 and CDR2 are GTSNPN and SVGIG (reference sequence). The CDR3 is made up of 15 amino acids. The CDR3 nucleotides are TGTGCCTGGAGTGTAGGGGTGGGAACGAACACTGAAGCTTTCTTT. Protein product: CAWSVGVGTNTEAFF.

The CDR3 loop is CASGPGHRSGANVLTF. The CDR3 DNA sequence: TGTGCCAGTGGGCCGGGACATCGCTCTGGGGCCAACGTCCTGACTTTC. The chain carries TRBV19 and TRBJ2-6, with D possibly TRBD1 on 6 matching bases. Germline CDR1 LNHDA, CDR2 SQIVND (reference sequence). V lost 8 bases to trimming and J lost 0 bases, with 14 bases between them. The CDR3 covers 16 residues.

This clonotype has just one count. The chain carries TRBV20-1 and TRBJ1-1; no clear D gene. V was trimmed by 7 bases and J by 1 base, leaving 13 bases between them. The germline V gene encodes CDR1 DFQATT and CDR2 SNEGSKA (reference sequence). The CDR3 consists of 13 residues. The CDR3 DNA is TGCAGTGGAAGGCCGAGGTCGAACACTGAAGCTTTCTTT. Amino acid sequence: CSGRPRSNTEAFF.

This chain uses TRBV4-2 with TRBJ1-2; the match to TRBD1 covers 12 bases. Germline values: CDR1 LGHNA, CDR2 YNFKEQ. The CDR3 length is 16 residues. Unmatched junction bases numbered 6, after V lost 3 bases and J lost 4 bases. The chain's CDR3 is CASSHWEGQGAYGYTF. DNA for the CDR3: TGTGCCAGCAGCCATTGGGAGGGACAGGGGGCCTATGGCTACACCTTC.

The DNA of the CDR3 is TGTGCCAGCAGTAGGACAGGCAGCAATGAAAAACTGTTTTTT. It codes for CASSRTGSNEKLFF. V usage is TRBV6-5 and J usage is TRBJ1-4; 7 bases are shared with TRBD1. Germline V lookup: CDR1 MNHEY, CDR2 SVGAGI. This CDR3 comprises 14 residues. The V and J ends lost 5 bases and 5 bases, in that order; junction bases with no gene match: 5.